This entry concerns a single TCR beta chain. The antigen is undetermined. Mismatch with germline at one junction end may stem from a read error. The source of the sample is a study of chemoradiotherapy in HPV16-positive cancers. Study-level points and caveats: Candidate HPV-specific clones and E7-related TCR motifs grew in tumor during treatment.

The repertoire was sequenced with immunoSEQ multiplex PCR; TCRdb's copy has only in-frame clones and lacks some. The sample records 11,000 or so clones, 63% being singletons. This material was obtained from a patient who underwent chemoradiotherapy. The receptor was derived from a human donor with HPV-associated anogenital cancer.

CDR3 protein: CASSEDRGEGGYTF. The CDR3 nucleotides are TGTGCCAGCAGCGAAGACAGGGGGGAGGGTGGCTACACCTTC. This chain links TRBV4-2 with TRBJ1-2, with 9 bases matching TRBD1. Germline CDR1 is LGHNA and CDR2 is YNFKEQ. The CDR3 extends over 14 amino acids.